The text below deals with one TCR beta chain. This table comes from immunoSEQ multiplex PCR, and its TCRdb copy is limited to in-frame clones, with some not included. The sample includes more than 2,000,000 clones, about 92% seen only once; the top ten take roughly 0.36%. CDR3 length equals 14 residues. Germline CDR1 and CDR2: SGHTA and FQGTGA. V shed 0 bases, J shed 7 bases, and the junction held 3 bases outside the gene matches. These data come from a study of shared clonotypes between healthy human individuals. Study overall: Participating donors consisted of two women and a few men aged 18 to 49.

The receptor comes from a man in his late teens or twenties in good health. Some clones in this sample may be carry-over from other donors' samples. This chain connects TRBV7-3 to TRBJ2-1; 7 nucleotides agree with TRBD2. The sequenced material came from naive CD4+ T cells from PBMCs. Subset described: CD45RA+ positively selected. The CDR3 DNA reads as TGTGCCAGCAGCTTAACGTCTAGCGGTAATGAGCAGTTCTTC. Its protein product is CASSLTSSGNEQFF.